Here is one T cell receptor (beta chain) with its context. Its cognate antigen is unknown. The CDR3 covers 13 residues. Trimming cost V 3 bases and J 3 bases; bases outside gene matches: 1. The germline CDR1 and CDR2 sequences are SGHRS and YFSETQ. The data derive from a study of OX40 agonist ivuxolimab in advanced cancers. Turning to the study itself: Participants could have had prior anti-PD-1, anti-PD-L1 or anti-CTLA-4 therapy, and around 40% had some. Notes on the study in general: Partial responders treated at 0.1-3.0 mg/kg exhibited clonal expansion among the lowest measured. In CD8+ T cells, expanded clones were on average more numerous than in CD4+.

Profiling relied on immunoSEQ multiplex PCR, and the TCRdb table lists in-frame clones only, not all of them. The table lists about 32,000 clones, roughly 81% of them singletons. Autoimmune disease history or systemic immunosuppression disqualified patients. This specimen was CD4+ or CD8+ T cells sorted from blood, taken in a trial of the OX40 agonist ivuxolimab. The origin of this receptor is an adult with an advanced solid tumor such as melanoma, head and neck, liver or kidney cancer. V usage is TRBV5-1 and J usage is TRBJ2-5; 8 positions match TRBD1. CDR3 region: CASSSQGEETQYF. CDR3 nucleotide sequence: TGCGCCAGCAGCTCACAGGGGGAAGAGACCCAGTACTTC.